This paragraph covers one T cell receptor (beta chain) sequence. The antigen remains unidentified. Other DNA sequences in the sample encode the same CDR3. CDR1 KGHSH and CDR2 LQKENI come from the germline V gene. The CDR3 covers 16 residues. V was shortened by 6 bases and J by 1 base, with 19 bases between the two germline ends. Sequencing was performed with immunoSEQ multiplex PCR; in TCRdb, only in-frame clones are kept and a portion is missing. The sample shows a few hundred thousand clones, around 77% of them seen only once. The sample is drawn from a study of shared clonotypes between healthy human individuals. Study observations and caveats: It was anticipated that sequencing depth would influence how many clonotypes donors shared. Only blood was sampled, and tissue TCR repertoires likely differ from blood ones.

This chain links TRBV18 with TRBJ2-7, with D maybe TRBD1 (6 bases). This sequence was found in a woman between 40 and 55 years old in good health. Some clones in this sample may be carry-over from other donors' samples. Sequenced sample: PBMCs. The CDR3: CASSTGGQGQSYEQYF. The CDR3 DNA is TGTGCCAGCTCGACCGGTGGTCAGGGGCAATCCTACGAGCAGTACTTC. Variable domain in full (rest from reference TRBV18 and TRBJ2-7): NAGVMQNPRHLVRRRGQEARLRCSPMKGHSHVYWYRQLPEEGLKFMVYLQKENIIDESGMPKERFSAEFPKEGPSILRIQQVVRGDSAAYFCASSTGGQGQSYEQYFGPGTRLTVT.